Below, 5 T cell receptor beta chains from the same sample are listed, as sequenced in a study of blood T cell repertoires in COVID-19. Clones were read by immunoSEQ multiplex PCR, and TCRdb kept only the in-frame ones, dropping some. The sample contains 200,000 to 250,000 clones, around 87% of which appear only once. The material sequenced was PBMCs or T cells enriched from blood (not recorded which). These TCRs come from a man aged 30-40 years in a cohort exposed to, infected with or recovered from COVID-19 (not recorded which).

The chain has TRBV19 and TRBJ2-7, with D perhaps TRBD2 (5 bases). The CDR3 length is 14 residues. Deletions cut 7 bases from V and 4 bases from J, with 17 bases between. Looked up from germline, CDR1 is LNHDA and CDR2 is SQIVND (reference sequence). The DNA for the CDR3 is TGTGCCAGTATGGAGGACGGAATGGGGTACGAGCAGTACTTC. Its protein product is CASMEDGMGYEQYF.

The chain combines TRBV29-1 with TRBJ2-7; D call uncertain. Germline loops: CDR1 SQVTM, CDR2 ANQGSEA. The germline V and J ends were trimmed by 3 bases and 2 bases, with 5 bases remaining between them. The CDR3 contains 11 residues. Here the CDR3 DNA reads TGCAGCGTTGAGTTTACCTACGAGCAGTACTTC. This translates into CSVEFTYEQYF.

The rearrangement uses TRBV27 and TRBJ1-2, with 8 bases that match TRBD1. V trimming: 6 bases; J trimming: 5 bases; junction bases outside the gene matches: 8. Looked up from germline, CDR1 is MNHEY and CDR2 is SMNVEV (reference sequence). The CDR3 is made up of 14 amino acids. CDR3 residues: CASSPRTGTYGYTF. The CDR3 DNA sequence: TGTGCCAGCAGCCCTCGGACAGGGACTTATGGCTACACCTTC.

The J gene is TRBJ1-1, the V gene TRBV9; perhaps TRBD1 as D (6 bases). V lost 3 bases and J 1 base, leaving 10 bases between the germline ends. The germline V gene has CDR1 SGDLS and CDR2 YYNGEE. The CDR3 spans 14 residues. For the CDR3, the DNA is TGTGCCAGCAGCGGTTTGACAGGGAACACTGAAGCTTTCTTT. Its protein is CASSGLTGNTEAFF.

The rearrangement joins TRBV14 to TRBJ2-7, with D perhaps matching TRBD2 (7 bases). Per the germline V gene, CDR1 is SGHDN and CDR2 is FVKESK. V lost 4 bases to trimming and J lost 1 base, with 17 bases between them. The CDR3 length is 16 residues. The CDR3 DNA sequence: TGTGCCAGCAGCCGCGAGGGGGGGCGGCGGTCCTACGAGCAGTACTTC. Encoded protein: CASSREGGRRSYEQYF.